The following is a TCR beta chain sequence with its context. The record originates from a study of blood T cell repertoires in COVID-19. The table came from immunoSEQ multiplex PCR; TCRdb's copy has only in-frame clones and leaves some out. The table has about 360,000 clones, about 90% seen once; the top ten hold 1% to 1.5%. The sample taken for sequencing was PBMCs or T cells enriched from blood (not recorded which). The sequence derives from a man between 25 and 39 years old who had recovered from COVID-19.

CDR3 bases: TGTGCCAGCAGCTTAGACAGGGACTCTGGCTACACCTTC. Its translation: CASSLDRDSGYTF. The J gene is TRBJ1-2, the V gene TRBV7-3; 7 bases line up with TRBD1. Germline loops: CDR1 SGHTA, CDR2 FQGTGA. The CDR3 extends over 13 amino acids. The J segment lost 7 bases and the V segment lost 2 bases, leaving 4 bases of the junction unmatched.